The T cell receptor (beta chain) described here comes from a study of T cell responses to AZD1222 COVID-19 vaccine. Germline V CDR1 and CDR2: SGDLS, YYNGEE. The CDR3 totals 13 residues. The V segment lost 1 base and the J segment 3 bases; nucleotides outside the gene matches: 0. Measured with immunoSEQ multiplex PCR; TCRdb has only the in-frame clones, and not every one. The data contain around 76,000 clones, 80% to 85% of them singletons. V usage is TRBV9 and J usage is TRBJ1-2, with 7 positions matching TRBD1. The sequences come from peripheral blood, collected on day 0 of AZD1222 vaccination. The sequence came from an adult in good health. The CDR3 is CASSVQGDYGYTF. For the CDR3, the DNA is TGTGCCAGCAGCGTACAGGGGGACTATGGCTACACCTTC.